Described below is a single T cell receptor (beta chain) sequence and its context. These data originate in a study of blood T cell repertoires in COVID-19. Data came from immunoSEQ multiplex PCR; TCRdb stores just in-frame clones and leaves some out. The repertoire holds 210,000 or so clones, with approximately 82% as singletons. Trimming took 7 bases from V and 0 from J; bases not matched to a gene: 13. The V gene's germline CDR1 is SEHNR and CDR2 FQNEAQ (reference sequence). This CDR3 contains 18 residues. V gene TRBV7-9 combines with J gene TRBJ2-1; TRBD2 aligns across 9 bases. The sequencing input was peripheral blood. This receptor was obtained from a man in his forties or fifties with active or convalescent COVID-19. CDR3 in DNA: TGTGCCAGCACCAAACAGCTAGCGGGGTCCCCCTCCTACAATGAGCAGTTCTTC. It codes for CASTKQLAGSPSYNEQFF.